This TCR beta chain was sequenced for a study of blood T cell repertoires in COVID-19. Study-wide context: Sources were T cells, B-cell-depleted T cells, or PBMCs; the material itself was cDNA or gDNA.

Methods used by the authors: For nucleated cells, counts were estimated from reference gene primer amplification. Clones were sequenced by immunoSEQ multiplex PCR, and TCRdb holds only the in-frame ones, with some missing. V and J calls and clone size follow that table, whereas D and trimming were derived from the DNA. The sample contains roughly 400,000 clones, more than 80% of which appear only once. Donors were grouped by their self-reported clinical history. In germline, CDR1 is LGHDT, CDR2 YNNKEL (reference sequence). V was trimmed by 0 bases and J by 5 bases, leaving 10 bases between them. CDR3 length: 14 residues.

The clonotype was recovered from a man aged 25 to 45 who had recovered from COVID-19. V and J are TRBV3-1 (or the pseudogene TRBV3-2) and TRBJ2-5; D is uncertain. The sequenced material came from PBMCs or T cells enriched from blood (not recorded which). The CDR3 DNA is TGTGCCAGCAGCCAAGATAGAGTATTCGAGACCCAGTACTTC. This codes for CASSQDRVFETQYF.